This TCR beta chain is drawn from a study of memory CD4+ T cells and cytomegalovirus serostatus. Some clones are missing from TCRdb's copy, which holds only in-frame ones; the method was immunoSEQ multiplex PCR. The data contain about 75,000 clones, around 78% of them singletons. The CDR3 length is 12 residues. V gave up 3 bases and J gave up 2 bases, with 7 bases separating them. Per the germline V gene, CDR1 is GTSNPN and CDR2 is SVGIG (reference sequence). Single viable CD3+CD4+CD8-CD45RO+ cells were sorted as the memory CD4+ T cells. This clone was counted a few times. V is TRBV30 and J is TRBJ2-5; D uncertain. This receptor was obtained from an adult in good health and CMV-seropositive. The source material was memory CD4+ T cells from blood. The CDR3 here is CAWRGEQETQYF. DNA for the CDR3: TGTGCCTGGAGGGGCGAGCAAGAGACCCAGTACTTC. Full variable domain (rest looked up from reference TRBV30 and TRBJ2-5): SQTIHQWPATLVQPVGSPLSLECTVEGTSNPNLYWYRQAAGRGLQLLFYSVGIGQISSEVPQNLSASRPQDRQFILSSKKLLLSDSGFYLCAWRGEQETQYFGPGTRLLVL.